This is a list of T cell receptor beta chains from one sample in a study of shared clonotypes between healthy human individuals. The repertoire was sequenced with immunoSEQ multiplex PCR; TCRdb's copy has only in-frame clones and lacks some. Of millions of clones in the sample, roughly 94% are singletons; the top ten hold about 1.1%. Sample: naive CD8+ T cells sorted from blood. These receptors were obtained from a man aged 18 to 30 in good health. The CDR3 runs from the conserved cysteine through the conserved F or W. The D gene is left open where the match is weak. Where a row states a size, it is once, few, many or the class of an expanded clone; other rows omit it.

J gene,V gene,D gene,clone size,CDR3 DNA,CDR3 protein
TRBJ2-7,TRBV4-1,-,-,TGCGCCAGCAGCCAAGAGTTAGGAAGCGGCTACGAGCAGTACTTC,CASSQELGSGYEQYF
TRBJ2-5,TRBV7-9,-,-,TGTGCCAGCAGCTTGGGGCCAACCCAGTACTTC,CASSLGPTQYF
TRBJ2-7,TRBV27,-,-,TGTGCCAGCAGCCCAGTCGGGGAGATGGGCGAGCAGTACTTC,CASSPVGEMGEQYF
TRBJ2-5,TRBV4-3,-,-,TGCGCCAGCAGCCAAGAACCAGGGTGGAAAGAGACCCAGTACTTC,CASSQEPGWKETQYF
TRBJ1-5,TRBV28,-,few,TGTGCCAGCAGCCCAACAGGGTACGGTCAGCCCCAGCATTTT,CASSPTGYGQPQHF
TRBJ2-1,TRBV27,TRBD2,-,TGTGCCAGCAGTCCGGGACTAGCTGGCAATGAGCAGTTCTTC,CASSPGLAGNEQFF
TRBJ2-7,TRBV6-1,TRBD1,-,TGTGCCAGCAGTGACAGGGGGCTGTACGAGCAGTACTTC,CASSDRGLYEQYF
TRBJ2-5,TRBV5-6,-,-,TGTGCCAGCAACCAAGAAGGGGAGACCCAGTACTTC,CASNQEGETQYF
TRBJ2-1,TRBV5-1,-,-,TGCGCCAGCAGCATCAGGGTTCCTGGGGACAATGAGCAGTTCTTC,CASSIRVPGDNEQFF
TRBJ1-5,TRBV2,TRBD1,once,TGTGCCAGCAGTGAATGGGGGACAGGGCAGCTTCCCCAGCATTTT,CASSEWGTGQLPQHF
TRBJ2-1,TRBV27,-,-,TGTGCCAGCGGCAGGGGCTCCTACAATGAGCAGTTCTTC,CASGRGSYNEQFF
TRBJ2-7,TRBV6-5,-,-,TGTGCCAGCGGTCTTAGCGGATCCTACGAGCAGTACTTC,CASGLSGSYEQYF
TRBJ2-7,TRBV28,-,-,TGTGCCAGCATAGGGGACGGATACGAGCAGTACTTC,CASIGDGYEQYF
TRBJ2-7,TRBV9,-,-,TGTGCCAGCAGCGTATCCGGGGATAGCGGAAGCTCCTACGAGCAGTACTTC,CASSVSGDSGSSYEQYF
TRBJ2-5,TRBV25-1,-,-,TGTGCCAGCAGTGATGGGGAGACCCAGTACTTC,CASSDGETQYF
TRBJ1-1,TRBV15,-,once,TGTGCCACCAGCAGAGTCGCAGGGATGGACACTGAAGCTTTCTTT,CATSRVAGMDTEAFF
TRBJ2-7,TRBV11-2,-,-,TGTGCCAGCAGCCTTCGAAGCCGCCAGGGCCCTTCCTACGAGCAGTACTTC,CASSLRSRQGPSYEQYF
TRBJ2-5,TRBV27,-,-,TGTGCCAGCAGTTTATCTTGGGAACAAGAGACCCAGTACTTC,CASSLSWEQETQYF
TRBJ1-6,TRBV6-4,-,-,TGTGCCAGCAGTGGCCCAGGAACAACTTACTCCTATAATTCACCCCTCCACTTT,CASSGPGTTYSYNSPLHF
TRBJ2-7,TRBV13,TRBD2,-,TGTGCCAGCAGCTTAGGGGGACTAGCGGGAGACAACGAGCAGTACTTC,CASSLGGLAGDNEQYF
TRBJ2-7,TRBV29-1,TRBD1,-,TGCAGCGTTGAGGGACAGAACTACGAGCAGTACTTC,CSVEGQNYEQYF
TRBJ2-1,TRBV9,TRBD2,-,TGTGCCAGCAGCGCACGGCTAGCGGGACTATACAATGAGCAGTTCTTC,CASSARLAGLYNEQFF
TRBJ2-2,TRBV9,-,once,TGTGCCAGCAGCGTCGACGGCACCGGGGAGCTGTTTTTT,CASSVDGTGELFF
TRBJ2-5,TRBV5-1,TRBD2,-,TGCGCCAGCAGCCCTGGACTAGCGGGAGTTTACTTCCGAGAGACCCAGTACTTC,CASSPGLAGVYFRETQYF
TRBJ1-1,TRBV15,-,-,TGTGCCACCAGCAGATCGGGTGACAGTATAGGCGGTGAAGCTTTCTTT,CATSRSGDSIGGEAFF
TRBJ2-6,TRBV7-7,-,-,TGTGCTAGCAGTCCAAACTCTGGGGCCAACGTCCTGACTTTC,CASSPNSGANVLTF
TRBJ2-7,TRBV13,-,-,TGTGCCAGCAGCCTAGAGGGCTACGAGCAGTACTTC,CASSLEGYEQYF